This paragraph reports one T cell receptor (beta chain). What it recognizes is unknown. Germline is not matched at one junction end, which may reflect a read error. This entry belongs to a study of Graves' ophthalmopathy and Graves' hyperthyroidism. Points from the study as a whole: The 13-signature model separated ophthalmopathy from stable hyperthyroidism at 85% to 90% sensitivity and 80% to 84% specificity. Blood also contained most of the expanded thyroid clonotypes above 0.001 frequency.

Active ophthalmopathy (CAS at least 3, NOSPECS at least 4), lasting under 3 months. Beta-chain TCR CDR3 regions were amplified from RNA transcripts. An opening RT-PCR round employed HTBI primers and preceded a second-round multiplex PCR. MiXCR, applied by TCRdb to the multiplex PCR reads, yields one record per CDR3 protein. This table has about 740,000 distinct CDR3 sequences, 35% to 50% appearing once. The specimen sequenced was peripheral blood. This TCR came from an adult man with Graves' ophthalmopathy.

The CDR3 here is CASISDGPYEQDF. Written as DNA, the CDR3 is TGTGCCAGCATCTCGGACGGACCCTACGAGCAGGACTTC. This chain connects TRBV25-1 to TRBJ2-7, with D unresolved. Per the germline V gene, CDR1 is MGHDK and CDR2 is SYGVNS. The CDR3 runs to 13 residues.